This T cell receptor (beta chain) was sequenced in a study of cytomegalovirus exposure and HLA in healthy donors. Researchers ran the PCR with 60 Vbeta and 13 Jbeta primers. The repertoire was sequenced with immunoSEQ multiplex PCR; TCRdb's copy has only in-frame clones and lacks some. The sample has about 100,000 clones; 82% are singletons. Losses at the gene ends were 3 bases for V and 3 bases for J; bases not matched to a gene: 6. This CDR3 is 17 amino acids long. The germline V gene encodes CDR1 SGDLS and CDR2 YYNGEE. The receptor's source is a man aged 25-40 years in good health and CMV-seropositive. The chain carries TRBV9 and TRBJ2-5, with 15 bases fitting TRBD2. Material for sequencing was PBMCs. DNA of the CDR3: TGTGCCAGCAGCGACGGGACTAGCGGGGGGATTAAAGAGACCCAGTACTTC. Protein product: CASSDGTSGGIKETQYF.